This is a list of T cell receptor beta chains from one sample in a study of identifying expanded T cells in peripheral blood. Assay used: immunoSEQ multiplex PCR; TCRdb lists only in-frame clones, some missing. There are about 90,000 clones in the sample; approximately 85% occur only once, and approximately 4.5% lies in the top ten. The sample consisted of blood. These receptors were taken from a person aged 18 to 70 in good health. The CDR3 runs from the conserved cysteine through the conserved F or W. D genes are given only for firm matches. The size entry is marked missing in some rows and otherwise reads once, few, many or a size class.

v_gene	j_gene	abundance	d_gene	CDR3aa	CDR3nt
TRBV6-6	TRBJ2-5	-	-	CASSYAGKETQYF	TGTGCCAGCAGTTACGCTGGGAAAGAGACCCAGTACTTC
TRBV7-9	TRBJ2-1	once	TRBD2	CASRIAGGYNEQFF	TGTGCCAGCAGAATAGCGGGGGGTTACAATGAGCAGTTCTTC
TRBV28	TRBJ2-5	-	TRBD1	CASSLGMTGEETQYF	TGTGCCAGCAGTTTAGGGATGACAGGGGAAGAGACCCAGTACTTC
TRBV5-5	TRBJ1-4	once	TRBD1	CASSSGRTGGSEKLFF	TGTGCCAGCAGCTCCGGCCGGACAGGGGGAAGTGAAAAACTGTTTTTT
TRBV2	TRBJ1-1	-	TRBD1	CASSDRFGGQMNTEAFF	TGTGCCAGCAGTGACCGGTTTGGGGGACAGATGAACACTGAAGCTTTCTTT
TRBV7-2	TRBJ1-1	-	-	CASSHPGREAFF	TGTGCCAGCAGCCACCCGGGACGTGAAGCTTTCTTT
TRBV7-9	TRBJ2-7	-	-	CASSYSALTEQYF	TGTGCCAGCAGCTACTCTGCCCTTACCGAGCAGTACTTC
TRBV6-5	TRBJ2-1	-	TRBD1	CASTLDRTGIREQFF	TGTGCCAGCACCCTAGACCGGACAGGGATCCGAGAGCAGTTCTTC
TRBV7-6	TRBJ2-2	-	-	CASSLSLTTTGELFF	TGTGCCAGCAGCTTATCGTTAACTACCACCGGGGAGCTGTTTTTT
TRBV6-5	TRBJ2-2	-	TRBD1	CASTKDRGLTGELFF	TGTGCCAGCACCAAAGACAGGGGGCTAACCGGGGAGCTGTTTTTT
TRBV5-1	TRBJ2-7	-	TRBD1	CASSPRQGVPYEQYF	TGCGCCAGCAGCCCCAGACAGGGTGTTCCCTACGAGCAGTACTTC
TRBV5-4	TRBJ2-5	-	-	CASSNTAIETQYF	TGTGCCAGCAGCAATACAGCTATAGAGACCCAGTACTTC
TRBV7-2	TRBJ1-1	-	-	CASSLEPVNTEAFF	TGTGCCAGCAGCTTAGAGCCTGTGAACACTGAAGCTTTCTTT
TRBV7-9	TRBJ2-5	-	TRBD2	CASSLGASGVEETQYF	TGTGCCAGCAGCTTAGGGGCTAGCGGGGTCGAAGAGACCCAGTACTTC
TRBV12-1	TRBJ2-2	-	-	CASLLFTGTRTGELFF	TGTGCCAGCCTTTTGTTTACCGGGACACGCACCGGGGAGCTGTTTTTT
TRBV14	TRBJ2-3	-	TRBD1	CASSQGTGTSTDTQYF	TGTGCCAGCAGCCAAGGGACAGGGACTAGCACAGATACGCAGTATTTT
TRBV18	TRBJ2-2	-	-	CASSSIKTGELFF	TGTGCCAGCTCAAGTATTAAAACCGGGGAGCTGTTTTTT
TRBV5-4	TRBJ1-3	-	-	CASSKASGTSSGNTIYF	TGTGCCAGCAGCAAAGCCTCGGGCACGAGCTCTGGAAACACCATATATTTT
TRBV10-3	TRBJ2-6	-	-	CAITDSPRRGANVLTF	TGTGCCATCACCGACAGCCCTCGGAGGGGGGCCAACGTCCTGACTTTC
TRBV15	TRBJ2-5	-	TRBD2	CATSRPPGASGQETQYF	TGTGCCACCAGCAGACCCCCGGGGGCTAGCGGGCAAGAGACCCAGTACTTC
TRBV7-9	TRBJ2-5	-	TRBD2	CASSSHIGGGETQYF	TGTGCCAGCAGTTCCCACATCGGGGGAGGGGAGACCCAGTACTTC
TRBV6-5	TRBJ1-4	-	TRBD1	CASSYWAGGRGEKLFF	TGTGCCAGCAGTTACTGGGCAGGGGGTCGGGGTGAAAAACTGTTTTTT
TRBV7-8	TRBJ2-3	-	-	CASSLSVGQPSTDTQYF	TGTGCCAGCAGCTTATCGGTGGGCCAGCCGAGCACAGATACGCAGTATTTT
TRBV29-1	TRBJ2-3	once	TRBD2	CSAEKFSGGTDTQYF	TGCAGCGCCGAGAAATTTAGCGGGGGAACAGATACGCAGTATTTT
TRBV7-8	TRBJ2-7	few	-	CASSLAAGLHYEQYF	TGTGCCAGCAGCTTAGCCGCGGGGCTCCACTACGAGCAGTACTTC
TRBV6-5	TRBJ1-1	-	-	CASSLGKMNTEAFF	TGTGCCAGCAGTTTAGGAAAGATGAACACTGAAGCTTTCTTT
TRBV2	TRBJ1-1	-	-	CAGRHEQNTEAFF	TGTGCCGGAAGACACGAGCAGAACACTGAAGCTTTCTTT
TRBV10-2	TRBJ2-2	-	-	CASSSAGGGELFF	TGCGCCAGCAGCTCAGCCGGGGGCGGGGAGCTGTTTTTT
TRBV10-3	TRBJ1-1	-	-	CAISEKWLNTEAFF	TGTGCCATCAGTGAGAAATGGCTGAACACTGAAGCTTTCTTT
TRBV29-1	TRBJ1-4	few	-	CSVRPHSDEKLFF	TGCAGCGTTCGTCCCCACTCTGATGAAAAACTGTTTTTT
TRBV4-1	TRBJ1-6	few	-	CASSQARAQPPLHF	TGCGCCAGCAGCCAAGCAAGAGCCCAACCACCCCTCCACTTT
TRBV7-7	TRBJ1-2	few	-	CASRKTYGYTF	TGTGCCAGCCGAAAGACCTATGGCTACACCTTC
TRBV4-3	TRBJ1-2	-	TRBD1	CASSQGEGASYGYTF	TGCGCCAGCAGCCAGGGGGAGGGGGCGAGCTATGGCTACACCTTC
TRBV2	TRBJ1-6	once	-	CASRLGRTHNSPLHF	TGTGCCAGCAGGCTGGGACGGACCCATAATTCACCCCTCCACTTT
TRBV7-8	TRBJ1-4	-	TRBD1	CASSLSGQGGEKLFF	TGTGCCAGCAGCTTATCGGGACAGGGTGGAGAAAAACTGTTTTTT
TRBV19	TRBJ2-7	-	-	CASSRQADSYEQYF	TGTGCCAGTAGTCGTCAGGCTGACTCCTACGAGCAGTACTTC
TRBV19	TRBJ2-7	-	-	CASSIEVGGDPTYEQYF	TGTGCCAGTAGTATAGAAGTGGGCGGGGACCCAACCTACGAGCAGTACTTC
TRBV6-1	TRBJ2-7	-	TRBD2	CASSEGPSGTDYEQYF	TGTGCCAGCAGCGAAGGCCCTAGCGGGACAGACTACGAGCAGTACTTC
TRBV6-6	TRBJ1-1	-	-	CASIGGLNTEAFF	TGTGCCAGCATCGGAGGATTGAACACTGAAGCTTTCTTT
TRBV14	TRBJ1-1	-	-	CASSQEAFTEAFF	TGTGCCAGCAGCCAAGAGGCGTTCACTGAAGCTTTCTTT
TRBV5-5	TRBJ1-4	-	TRBD1	CASSRRTGGNEKLFF	TGTGCCAGCAGCCGCCGGACAGGCGGAAATGAAAAACTGTTTTTT
TRBV7-7	TRBJ1-1	-	TRBD1	CASSSGQGTEAFF	TGTGCCAGCAGTTCCGGACAGGGCACTGAAGCTTTCTTT
TRBV6-5	TRBJ2-7	-	-	CASRLDKDSAYEQYF	TGTGCCAGCAGACTCGATAAGGACTCGGCCTACGAGCAGTACTTC
TRBV14	TRBJ2-2	-	TRBD2	CASSQVVAGVPTGELFF	TGTGCCAGCAGCCAAGTCGTAGCGGGGGTCCCCACCGGGGAGCTGTTTTTT
TRBV10-3	TRBJ2-1	-	-	CAIRGGLSVNEQFF	TGTGCCATCAGGGGGGGCCTAAGCGTCAATGAGCAGTTCTTC
TRBV30	TRBJ1-5	-	-	CAWSGGLTNQPQHF	TGTGCCTGGAGTGGCGGACTGACCAATCAGCCCCAGCATTTT
TRBV7-6	TRBJ1-6	-	-	CASSPHPLQAPKWSPLHF	TGTGCCAGCAGCCCGCACCCCCTCCAAGCCCCAAAATGGTCACCCCTCCACTTT
TRBV5-8	TRBJ2-7	-	-	CASSLEYKGAEQYF	TGCGCCAGCAGCTTGGAGTATAAGGGAGCCGAGCAGTACTTC
TRBV7-9	TRBJ1-4	-	TRBD1	CASGGANEKLFF	TGTGCCTCAGGGGGGGCTAATGAAAAACTGTTTTTT
TRBV2	TRBJ2-5	-	TRBD2	CASRKAGEQETQYF	TGTGCCAGCAGAAAAGCGGGGGAACAAGAGACCCAGTACTTC
TRBV13	TRBJ1-1	-	-	CASSLAPLGTEAFF	TGTGCCAGCAGCTTAGCACCCTTGGGAACTGAAGCTTTCTTT
TRBV5-6	TRBJ1-1	-	TRBD1	CASSPDRGRRHTEAFF	TGTGCCAGCAGCCCGGACAGGGGGCGCCGGCACACTGAAGCTTTCTTT
TRBV19	TRBJ2-1	-	TRBD2	CASSFLAGATEQFF	TGTGCCAGTAGTTTTCTAGCGGGGGCCACTGAGCAGTTCTTC
TRBV10-3	TRBJ2-3	-	TRBD2	CAINRRGGLTDTQYF	TGTGCCATCAATCGACGGGGGGGCCTCACAGATACGCAGTATTTT
TRBV7-3	TRBJ2-5	-	TRBD2	CASSSGRGETQYF	TGTGCCAGCAGCTCCGGGAGGGGAGAGACCCAGTACTTC
TRBV2	TRBJ1-6	-	-	CASSEGLRGSSPLHF	TGTGCCAGCAGTGAAGGGCTTAGGGGGAGCTCACCCCTCCACTTT
TRBV27	TRBJ2-6	-	-	CASSKDSSFSGANVLTF	TGTGCCAGCAGCAAGGACAGTTCCTTCTCTGGGGCCAACGTCCTGACTTTC